The TCR beta chain described here comes from a study of cytomegalovirus exposure and HLA in healthy donors. Primers included in the PCR were 60 Vbeta and 13 Jbeta primers. This table comes from immunoSEQ multiplex PCR, and its TCRdb copy is limited to in-frame clones, with some not included. This table has around 200,000 clones, around 76% appearing once. Study outcomes and limitations: Sequencing depth roughly uniform across donors was assumed in presence/absence analyses. The majority of CMV-associated TCR beta chains were reported as apparently HLA-restricted in a later analysis.

This CDR3 is built from 16 residues. The trim removed 6 bases at V and 4 bases at J, leaving 13 bases unmatched. CDR1 is SGHVS, CDR2 FQNEAQ, per germline. Comments on this clone: Its specificity is not known.

What was sequenced was PBMCs. The clonotype was recovered from a man in his forties in good health and CMV-seropositive. This sequence joins TRBV7-8 and TRBJ2-3; 7 nucleotides line up with TRBD1. The CDR3 bases are TGTGCCAGCAGACCTTCTTTGAGCAGGGGGTCAGATACGCAGTATTTT. Residues: CASRPSLSRGSDTQYF.